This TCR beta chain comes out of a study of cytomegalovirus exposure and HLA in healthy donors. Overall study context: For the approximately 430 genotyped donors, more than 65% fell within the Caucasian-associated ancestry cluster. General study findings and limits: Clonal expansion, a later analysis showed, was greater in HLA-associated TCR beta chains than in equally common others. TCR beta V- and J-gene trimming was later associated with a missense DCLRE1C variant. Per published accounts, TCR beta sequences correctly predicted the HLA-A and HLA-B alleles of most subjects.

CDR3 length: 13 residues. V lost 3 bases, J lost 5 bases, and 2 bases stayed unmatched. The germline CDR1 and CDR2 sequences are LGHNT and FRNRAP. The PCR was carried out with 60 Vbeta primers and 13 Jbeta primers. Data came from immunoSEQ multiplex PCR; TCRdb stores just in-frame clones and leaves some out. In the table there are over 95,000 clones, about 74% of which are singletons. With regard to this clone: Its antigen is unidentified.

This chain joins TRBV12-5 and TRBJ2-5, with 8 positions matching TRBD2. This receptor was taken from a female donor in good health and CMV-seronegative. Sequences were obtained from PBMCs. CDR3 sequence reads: CASGLGTSETQYF. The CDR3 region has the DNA TGTGCTAGTGGTTTAGGGACTAGTGAGACCCAGTACTTC.